Listed here are 11 T cell receptor beta chains from one sample, sequenced in a study of vaccination and CD4 T cells after COVID-19. The Oncomine TCR Beta short-read assay was what sequenced the DNA obtained from cultured CD4+ T cells. MiXCR was run by TCRdb on the PCR reads, yielding one entry per CDR3 protein. Found here are 12,000 or so distinct CDR3 sequences, approximately 51% of them singletons; the top ten hold about a sixth. Treatment described: approximately 9-day PBMC culture with coronavirus spike peptide pools or control peptides (ViraFEST assay). No antigen has been assigned to these receptors. Sequencing was performed on cultured CD4+ T cells from blood, taken after SARS-CoV-2 vaccination. These receptors originate from a human donor with COVID-19.

This clonotype is a singleton in its sample. The rearrangement uses TRBV7-8 and TRBJ2-7; the D gene is possibly TRBD2 (7 bases). V was trimmed by 1 base and J by 4 bases, leaving 26 bases between them. This CDR3 contains 19 residues. Per germline, CDR1 SGHVS and CDR2 FQNEAQ. The CDR3 protein is CASSLEGFLGGGRSYEQYF. CDR3 coding DNA: TGTGCCAGCAGCTTAGAGGGATTTTTGGGGGGGGGCCGTAGTTACGAGCAGTACTTC. The full variable domain, in which reference TRBV7-8 and TRBJ2-7 provide the parts outside the CDR3, is GAGVSQSPRYKVAKRGQDVALRCDPISGHVSLFWYQQALGQGPEFLTYFQNEAQLDKSGLPSDRFFAERPEGSVSTLKIQRTQQEDSAVYLCASSLEGFLGGGRSYEQYFGPGTRLTVT.

The rearrangement joins TRBV20-1 to TRBJ2-5, with 7 bases lining up with TRBD1. Germline values: CDR1 DFQATT, CDR2 SNEGSKA (reference sequence). The CDR3 sequence is 14 residues long. V was clipped by 5 bases and J by 5 bases; unmatched bases: 11. CDR3 bases: TGCAGTGCTCGGACCGGGACAGAGCAGGAGACCCAGTACTTC. This gives the protein CSARTGTEQETQYF.

This clonotype appeared a few times. The chain recombines TRBV19 with TRBJ1-5; TRBD1 aligns across 8 bases. The CDR3 contains 14 residues. V was clipped by 7 bases and J by 6 bases; unmatched bases: 8. The germline V gene has CDR1 LNHDA and CDR2 SQIVND (reference sequence). The CDR3 loop reads CASIDRGDSQPQHF. CDR3 sequence (DNA): TGTGCCAGTATCGACAGGGGAGATAGTCAGCCCCAGCATTTT.

The V gene is TRBV7-2, the J gene TRBJ1-2; D perhaps matches TRBD1 (6 bases). This CDR3 region has 14 residues. The V gene's germline CDR1 is SGHTA and CDR2 FQGNSA. Trimming took 5 bases from V and 0 from J, leaving 10 bases between them. The CDR3 is CASSPGATNYGYTF. In DNA form, the CDR3 reads TGTGCCAGCAGCCCAGGGGCTACTAACTATGGCTACACCTTC.

The chain uses TRBV11-3 and TRBJ1-1; D is unclear. The germline V gene encodes CDR1 SGHNT and CDR2 YENEEA. This CDR3 is 12 amino acids long. The V end was cut by 7 bases, the J end by 4 bases, with 10 bases between. This chain's CDR3 is CASTPGSTEAFF. The CDR3 DNA sequence: TGTGCCAGCACCCCAGGTAGCACTGAAGCTTTCTTT.

There are a few counts of this clonotype. The V gene is TRBV6-1, the J gene TRBJ1-1, with 8 positions matching TRBD1. Trimming removed 6 bases from V and 3 bases from J; junction bases left unmatched: 21. This CDR3 region has 19 residues. Germline V CDR1 and CDR2: MNHNS, SASEGT. In DNA, the CDR3 is TGTGCCAGCAGCCAACTCGCCCCCGGATCGACAGGGGTTCACACTGAAGCTTTCTTT. Protein: CASSQLAPGSTGVHTEAFF.

The chain carries TRBV20-1 and TRBJ2-7, with D possibly TRBD2 on 6 matching bases. V was clipped by 0 bases and J by 6 bases, with 15 bases between them. Germline V gene lookup returns CDR1 DFQATT and CDR2 SNEGSKA (reference sequence). The CDR3 sequence is 14 residues long. CDR3 nucleotide sequence: TGCAGTGCTAGAGAGCGGCTAGCGATGGGCGAGCAGTACTTC. Amino acid sequence: CSARERLAMGEQYF.

In its sample, this clonotype was seen a few times. The CDR3 loop is CATSIGGTGGSAFF. As DNA, the CDR3 is TGTGCCACCAGCATAGGGGGCACAGGGGGGTCAGCTTTCTTT. The V and J genes are TRBV15 and TRBJ1-1, with 8 nucleotides matching TRBD1. J was trimmed by 10 bases and V by 4 bases; bases with no gene match: 11. Germline V gene lookup returns CDR1 LNHNV and CDR2 YYDKDF (reference sequence). The CDR3 covers 14 residues.

The chain is built from TRBV7-9 and TRBJ1-1; 10 bases align to TRBD1. Trimming removed 5 bases from V and 9 bases from J; junction bases left unmatched: 6. From germline, CDR1 is SEHNR and CDR2 FQNEAQ (reference sequence). The CDR3 totals 13 residues. The CDR3 spells CASSGGQGTQAFF. The CDR3 region has the DNA TGTGCCAGCAGCGGGGGACAGGGGACTCAAGCTTTCTTT.

For this clonotype: The junction departs from the called germline gene at one end, perhaps through a read error. The chain is built from TRBV20-1 and TRBJ2-1, with 9 nucleotides matching TRBD2. In germline, CDR1 is DFQATT, CDR2 SNEGSKA (reference sequence). CDR3 length: 14 residues. In DNA form, the CDR3 reads TGCAGTGCTAGAGATGAAAGCGGGGGGCCAGCCTGTTGGTTC. This codes for CSARDESGGPACWF.

The sample holds a few counts of this clonotype. The chain links TRBV30 to TRBJ1-2, with D unclear. This CDR3 comprises 9 residues. CDR1 GTSNPN and CDR2 SVGIG come from the germline V gene (reference sequence). The ends were cut back, 7 bases at V and 5 bases at J, with 5 bases in the middle. The CDR3 loop is CASGYGYTF. As DNA, the CDR3 is TGTGCCTCCGGATATGGCTACACCTTC.